This TCR beta chain derives from a study of cytomegalovirus exposure and HLA in healthy donors. Study-wide results and limits: After further analysis at a later stage, around 17,000 TCR beta sequences were associated with HLA alleles at 0.05 false discovery rate. Some V segments, including TRBV6-2 and TRBV6-3, were excluded as indistinguishable. In a later analysis, V- and J-gene trimming of beta chains associated with a DCLRE1C missense variant, replicated independently.

The PCR made use of 60 Vbeta and 13 Jbeta primers. Authors' analysis steps: Some 9.9 million of about 80 million unique TCR beta chains were shared, per a later count. Assay used: immunoSEQ multiplex PCR; TCRdb lists only in-frame clones, some missing. That table is the source of V, J and clone size, and D and trimming were worked out from the DNA. Of around 53,000 clones in the sample, around 70% were seen once. This clone is medium-sized (0.01 to 0.1%) in the sample. Its target is unknown. V lost 3 bases and J 2 bases, leaving 7 bases between the germline ends. CDR1 is SGHNT and CDR2 is YENEEA in the germline V gene. CDR3 size: 13 residues.

The genes are TRBV11-3 and TRBJ1-1; no firm D call. This TCR was recovered from a man aged 18 to 30 in good health and CMV-seronegative. Sample: PBMCs. The CDR3 reads CASSFRRNTEAFF. The DNA for the CDR3 is TGTGCCAGCAGCTTTCGGAGAAACACTGAAGCTTTCTTT.